The clone carrying this TCR beta chain was found a few times. Antigen: not known. The data stem from a study of CD8 T cells in ankylosing spondylitis. Whole-study findings and limits: In ankylosing spondylitis blood, a motif of about eight highly homologous TCR beta variants appeared characteristic. Disease-linked clones had a CD8+ phenotype and relatively low frequency in peripheral blood. Reports of some motif variants in reactive arthritis synovial fluid and blood predate this one.

TCRdb re-derived calls from the 5' RACE reads in MiXCR, one entry per CDR3 protein. The table lists 200,000 to 250,000 distinct CDR3 sequences, roughly 25% of them singletons. The sample was blood, either unsorted or a sorted T cell fraction (not recorded which). The clonotype comes from a male donor with ankylosing spondylitis or in good health (not recorded which).

CDR3 DNA: TGTGCCATTGGGGGGGAAGCCCCCGGGGAGCTGTTTTTT. Translation gives CAIGGEAPGELFF. The V and J genes are TRBV2 and TRBJ2-2, with 7 positions matching TRBD2. Per germline, CDR1 SNHLY and CDR2 FYNNEI. With 10 bases clipped from V and 6 bases from J, the junction kept 8 bases outside the gene matches. This CDR3 contains 13 residues.